Shown below are 26 T cell receptor beta chains from a single sample sequenced in a study of CD8 T cells in Susac syndrome. With random hexamers, roughly 0.45 to 1 ug RNA was reverse transcribed. MiXCR, run by TCRdb on the immunoSEQ multiplex PCR reads, gives a single entry per CDR3 protein. The sample has roughly 200,000 distinct CDR3 sequences, just under 95% seen once. The sequenced sample was CD4+ T cells from PBMCs. These receptors came from a human donor with Susac syndrome.

This chain connects TRBV6-2 or TRBV6-3 to TRBJ2-7, with D hard to call. The V gene's germline CDR1 is MNHEY and CDR2 SVGEGT. The CDR3 is made up of 11 amino acids. The germline V and J ends were trimmed by 4 bases and 3 bases, with 4 bases remaining between them. The CDR3 DNA sequence: TGTGCCAGCAGTTCGCACTACGAGCAGTACTTC. Translated: CASSSHYEQYF.

This rearrangement joins TRBV3-1 to TRBJ2-1, with D possibly being TRBD2 (6 bases). V was clipped by 0 bases and J by 5 bases, with 17 bases between them. The CDR3 contains 17 residues. The germline gives CDR1 LGHDT, CDR2 YNNKEL (reference sequence). CDR3 amino acids: CASSQDMRRAWDNEQFF. The CDR3 DNA reads as TGTGCCAGCAGCCAAGATATGCGGAGGGCCTGGGACAATGAGCAGTTCTTC.

The genes are TRBV20-1 and TRBJ1-2, with a tentative D call TRBD1 (6 bases). This CDR3 region has 11 residues. Trimming cost V 6 bases and J 5 bases, with 10 bases left between them. CDR1 and CDR2 (germline): DFQATT, SNEGSKA (reference sequence). The CDR3 nucleotides are TGCAGTGCGATCACAGGGTATGGCTACACCTTC. This codes for CSAITGYGYTF.

The chain carries TRBV27 and TRBJ2-1; the D is unclear. Germline CDR1 MNHEY, CDR2 SMNVEV (reference sequence). V was pared by 5 bases and J by 7 bases, with 6 bases between. This CDR3 has 11 residues. The CDR3 sequence: CASSPSNEQFF. For the CDR3, the DNA is TGTGCCAGCAGTCCTAGTAATGAGCAGTTCTTC.

Here the CDR3 DNA reads TGCGCCAGCAGCTTGGGAGGGACACTAACCTACGAGCAGTACTTC. Encoded protein: CASSLGGTLTYEQYF. The chain employs TRBV5-1 and TRBJ2-7; D might be TRBD1 (6 bases). Trimming removed 0 bases at V and 2 bases at J, with 12 bases between. This CDR3 contains 15 residues. Germline-derived CDR1 and CDR2 are SGHRS and YFSETQ.

This chain uses TRBV6-1 with TRBJ1-5; TRBD1 aligns across 7 bases. This CDR3 has 16 residues. In germline, CDR1 is MNHNS, CDR2 SASEGT. The V segment lost 6 bases and the J segment 3 bases; nucleotides outside the gene matches: 11. The CDR3 bases are TGTGCCAGCAGCGAGATGGACAGGTACTACAATCAGCCCCAGCATTTT. Amino acids: CASSEMDRYYNQPQHF.

V usage is TRBV5-1 and J usage is TRBJ1-1, with D possibly being TRBD1 (5 bases). V was clipped by 0 bases and J by 7 bases, with 10 bases between them. The CDR3 spans 13 residues. CDR1 is SGHRS and CDR2 is YFSETQ in the germline V gene. CDR3 nucleotide sequence: TGCGCCAGCAGCTTGGGGCAGGGTTATGAAGCTTTCTTT. Translation: CASSLGQGYEAFF.

About this clonotype: One end of the junction is discordant with germline, which a read error may explain. This rearrangement joins TRBV25-1 to TRBJ1-6; D call uncertain. Germline V gives CDR1 MGHDK, CDR2 SYGVNS. CDR3 length: 9 amino acids. In nucleotides, the CDR3 is TGTGCCAGCAGTATGGGGTCCCCCTTT. Translated, it gives CASSMGSPF.

The chain couples TRBV12-3 or TRBV12-4 to TRBJ2-2; 7 bases are shared with TRBD2. This CDR3 has 16 amino acids. V lost 3 bases, J lost 1 base, and 5 bases stayed unmatched. The CDR3 DNA is TGTGCCAGCAGTTTTTGGCGCGGGGGGAACACCGGGGAGCTGTTTTTT. Its protein product is CASSFWRGGNTGELFF.

The chain employs TRBV20-1 and TRBJ2-5; D possibly uses TRBD1 or TRBD2 (6 bases each). Germline V gene data show CDR1 as DFQATT and CDR2 as SNEGSKA (reference sequence). The CDR3 runs 14 residues. V lost 0 bases and J lost 5, with 13 bases in between. This CDR3 reads CSARDSRRGETQYF. CDR3 bases: TGCAGTGCTAGAGATTCCCGGAGGGGGGAGACCCAGTACTTC.

This chain links TRBV28 with TRBJ2-3, with TRBD1 as a possible D gene (6 bases). V was trimmed by 4 bases and J by 4 bases, leaving 15 bases between them. Per germline, CDR1 MDHEN and CDR2 SYDVKM. CDR3 length: 15 amino acids. The CDR3 region has the DNA TGTGCCAGCAGTTCTGACCCCAGGGGACCAGATACGCAGTATTTT. Residues: CASSSDPRGPDTQYF.

The chain recombines TRBV20-1 with TRBJ2-4; no clear D. Trimming removed 0 bases at V and 1 base at J, with 16 bases between. The CDR3 is 17 amino acids. Germline V CDR1 and CDR2: DFQATT, SNEGSKA (reference sequence). The DNA for the CDR3 is TGCAGTGCTAGAGATCTAGTGACTCAAAAGGCCAAAAACATTCAGTACTTC. The encoded protein is CSARDLVTQKAKNIQYF.

V and J are TRBV11-2 and TRBJ2-7; D not resolved. CDR1 is SGHAT and CDR2 is FQNNGV in the germline V gene. V lost 4 bases and J lost 5, with 18 bases in between. The CDR3 contains 15 residues. For the CDR3, the DNA is TGTGCCAGCAGCTCTGGACCTACCTCAGGCCACGAGCAGTACTTC. Translation: CASSSGPTSGHEQYF.

V is TRBV20-1 and J is TRBJ2-7, with D possibly matching TRBD2 (6 bases). This CDR3 spans 13 amino acids. V lost 3 bases, J lost 5 bases, and 14 bases lay in between. CDR1 is DFQATT, CDR2 SNEGSKA, per germline (reference sequence). Written as DNA, the CDR3 is TGCAGTGCTAGCGGGAGCCAAACGGACGAGCAGTACTTC. Residues: CSASGSQTDEQYF.

The chain has TRBV29-1 and TRBJ1-1, with D tentatively TRBD1 (6 bases). V lost 5 bases, J lost 2 bases, and 21 bases lay in between. Germline-derived CDR1 and CDR2 are SQVTM and ANQGSEA. The length of the CDR3 is 16 residues. The CDR3, as DNA: TGCAGCGTTACGCTCGTCCGGGGGGGCCCAAACACTGAAGCTTTCTTT. As protein: CSVTLVRGGPNTEAFF. Full variable domain (remainder filled in from reference TRBV29-1 and TRBJ1-1): SAVISQKPSRDICQRGTSLTIQCQVDSQVTMMFWYRQQPGQSLTLIATANQGSEATYESGFVIDKFPISRPNLTFSTLTVSNMSPEDSSIYLCSVTLVRGGPNTEAFFGQGTRLTVV.

J is TRBJ2-5 and V is TRBV20-1; D is undetermined. Germline values: CDR1 DFQATT, CDR2 SNEGSKA (reference sequence). The CDR3 totals 13 residues. Trimming took off 5 bases at V and 5 bases at J, with 15 bases between the two ends. The CDR3 is CSASRTRRETQYF. In DNA form, the CDR3 reads TGCAGTGCTTCCCGGACGAGGCGGGAGACCCAGTACTTC.

The chain recombines TRBV10-3 with TRBJ2-3; a possible D gene is TRBD1 (6 bases). In germline, CDR1 is ENHRY, CDR2 SYGVKD. There are 13 residues in the CDR3. Between the trimmed V and J ends, which lost 10 bases and 1 base, there was a span of 12 bases. CDR3 sequence (DNA): TGTGCCACCGCAGGGGCTGGCACAGATACGCAGTATTTT. Amino acids: CATAGAGTDTQYF.

The chain has TRBV5-1 and TRBJ2-1, with 10 bases matching TRBD1. Per germline, CDR1 SGHRS and CDR2 YFSETQ. The CDR3 extends over 14 amino acids. The V gene end was trimmed by 4 bases and the J gene end by 5 bases; junction bases not matched to a gene: 3. DNA for the CDR3: TGCGCCAGCAGCCTAGGGACAGGGGACAATGAGCAGTTCTTC. This codes for CASSLGTGDNEQFF.

The V call is TRBV19, the J call TRBJ2-1; either TRBD1 or TRBD2 may fit D (5 bases each). The CDR3 sequence is 13 residues long. CDR1 and CDR2 from the germline V gene are LNHDA and SQIVND (reference sequence). V was clipped by 5 bases and J by 14 bases, with 19 bases between them. CDR3 region: CASSVRDAVGEFF. The CDR3, as DNA: TGTGCCAGTAGTGTCCGGGACGCCGTGGGAGAGTTCTTC.

A few counts support this clonotype. The CDR3, as DNA: TGTGCCAGCAGTATAGACGGTTTGGGCGAGCAGTACTTC. As protein: CASSIDGLGEQYF. This sequence joins TRBV28 and TRBJ2-7; D gene uncertain. The V gene's germline CDR1 is MDHEN and CDR2 SYDVKM. The CDR3 is 13 residues long. V lost 5 bases and J lost 6, with 14 bases in between.

The J gene is TRBJ2-7, the V gene TRBV7-9; D gene unclear. Germline CDR1 SEHNR, CDR2 FQNEAQ (reference sequence). Between the trimmed V and J ends, which lost 1 base and 6 bases, there was a span of 10 bases. The CDR3 spans 13 residues. The CDR3 sequence is CASSLEGFGEQYF. CDR3 nucleotides: TGTGCCAGCAGCTTAGAAGGGTTTGGCGAGCAGTACTTC.

The rearrangement joins TRBV2 to TRBJ1-2; D is perhaps TRBD1 (5 bases). The V gene lost 6 bases and the J gene lost 4 bases, with 18 bases spanning the gap. Germline lookup yields CDR1 SNHLY and CDR2 FYNNEI. The CDR3 is 15 residues long. The CDR3: CASSLGQGAFYGYTF. The CDR3, as DNA: TGTGCCAGCAGCCTCGGGCAGGGAGCTTTCTATGGCTACACCTTC.

The rearrangement joins TRBV29-1 to TRBJ2-3; D may be TRBD2 (5 bases). CDR3 size: 12 residues. Germline V lookup: CDR1 SQVTM, CDR2 ANQGSEA. The V end lost 3 bases, the J end lost 4 bases, and 8 bases lay between the germline ends. The CDR3: CSVDAGSDTQYF. In DNA form, the CDR3 reads TGCAGCGTTGATGCGGGCTCAGATACGCAGTATTTT.

This CDR3 reads CASSPPGADTQYF. The CDR3 region has the DNA TGTGCCAGTAGTCCCCCAGGGGCAGATACGCAGTATTTT. The V gene is TRBV19, the J gene TRBJ2-3, with D possibly being TRBD1 (6 bases). V lost 5 bases and J lost 4, with 10 bases in between. There are 13 residues in the CDR3. CDR1 is LNHDA, CDR2 SQIVND, per germline (reference sequence).

V gene TRBV29-1 combines with J gene TRBJ2-2; D is unclear. V was shortened by 6 bases and J by 5 bases, with 13 bases between the two germline ends. This CDR3 is built from 13 residues. The germline V gene has CDR1 SQVTM and CDR2 ANQGSEA. CDR3 loop: CSVGRHRTGELFF. The CDR3 nucleotides read TGCAGCGTCGGCAGGCATCGTACCGGGGAGCTGTTTTTT.

This chain uses TRBV3-1 with TRBJ2-7, with D possibly TRBD1 on 6 matching bases. Trimming shortened V by 0 bases and J by 0 bases, and 15 bases separated the two germline ends. Per germline, CDR1 LGHDT and CDR2 YNNKEL (reference sequence). This CDR3 comprises 17 residues. In DNA form, the CDR3 reads TGTGCCAGCAGCCAAGACGGCTCAGGGGTCGTCTCCTACGAGCAGTACTTC. It yields the protein CASSQDGSGVVSYEQYF.